These T cell receptor beta chains were read from a single sample in a study of chemoradiotherapy in HPV16-positive cancers. The table came from immunoSEQ multiplex PCR; TCRdb's copy has only in-frame clones and leaves some out. The sample contains approximately 5,000 clones, 70% to 85% of which appear only once. Material: tumor tissue, obtained from a patient who underwent chemoradiotherapy. Receptors originate from a human donor with HPV-associated anogenital cancer. CDR3s include the opening cysteine and the closing phenylalanine or tryptophan. D genes are given only for firm matches. Where a row states a size, it is once, few, many or the class of an expanded clone; other rows omit it.

clone_size	v_call	d_call	j_call	cdr3_nt	cdr3_aa
NA	TRBV7-3	NA	TRBJ1-2	TGTGCCAGCAGCTCCGAATCCAGCAGAAACTATGGCTACACCTTC	CASSSESSRNYGYTF
NA	TRBV11-2	NA	TRBJ2-7	TGTGCCAGCAGCTTACCAGAGGGCATAACCCCGTACGAGCAGTACTTC	CASSLPEGITPYEQYF
once	TRBV7-6	NA	TRBJ1-5	TGTGCCAGCAGCTTAGTTGACGGGATCAATCAGCCCCAGCATTTT	CASSLVDGINQPQHF
NA	TRBV9	NA	TRBJ2-7	TGTGCCAGCAGCAGCGGCACCTACGAGCAGTACTTC	CASSSGTYEQYF
few	TRBV5-4	NA	TRBJ1-1	TGTGCCAGCAGCACAAGACATGAGGGTGAAGCTTTCTTT	CASSTRHEGEAFF
NA	TRBV30	TRBD1	TRBJ1-5	TGTGCCTATTCCGGGACAGGGAGGAATCAGCCCCAGCATTTT	CAYSGTGRNQPQHF
once	TRBV9	NA	TRBJ2-7	TGTGCCAGCAGCGCCCCCAATGGGGGCGAGCAGTACTTC	CASSAPNGGEQYF
few	TRBV2	TRBD2	TRBJ2-3	TGTGCCAGCCCCCAAGCGGGATTCACAGATACGCAGTATTTT	CASPQAGFTDTQYF
NA	TRBV6-5	TRBD1	TRBJ1-2	TGTGCCAGCAGTTTACAGGGGGCAGGCTACACCTTC	CASSLQGAGYTF
NA	TRBV14	TRBD2	TRBJ2-1	TGTGCCAGCAGCCAAGATCGGCTAGCGGCCTACAATGAGCAGTTCTTC	CASSQDRLAAYNEQFF
once	TRBV5-1	TRBD2	TRBJ2-7	TGCGCCAGCAGCGCGGGGACTAGCGGAAACGAGCAGTACTTC	CASSAGTSGNEQYF
NA	TRBV7-8	TRBD1	TRBJ2-7	TGTGCCAGCAGCGCGCTGACAGGGTTCAGCTCCTACGAGCAGTACTTC	CASSALTGFSSYEQYF
NA	TRBV7-9	NA	TRBJ2-3	TGTGCCAGCAGTTCCTACCTCGGCCGGCCCACAGATACGCAGTATTTT	CASSSYLGRPTDTQYF
NA	TRBV7-9	NA	TRBJ2-2	TGTGCCAGCAGCTATGGGCTGGGATCCGGGGAGCTGTTTTTT	CASSYGLGSGELFF
once	TRBV7-3	NA	TRBJ1-1	TGTGCCAGCAGCTTCGACGGACAGCAGAACACTGAAGCTTTCTTT	CASSFDGQQNTEAFF
NA	TRBV7-6	TRBD2	TRBJ2-1	TGTGCCAGCAGCTTAGAAAAGGCTAGCGGGCGAAACAATGAGCAGTTCTTC	CASSLEKASGRNNEQFF
once	TRBV30	TRBD2	TRBJ2-7	TGTGCCTGGAGTCTGGGGGGGTCCTACGAGCAGTACTTC	CAWSLGGSYEQYF
NA	TRBV16	NA	TRBJ2-7	TGTGCCAGCAGCCAATACGGGACACCAAACGGCGAGCAGTACTTC	CASSQYGTPNGEQYF
NA	TRBV10-3	TRBD2	TRBJ2-2	TGTGCCACCAGGACTAGCGGGAGGGAGGCCGGGGAGCTGTTTTTT	CATRTSGREAGELFF
NA	TRBV7-9	TRBD2	TRBJ2-7	TGTGCCAGCACCTCGGGACTAGCTTACGAGCAGTACTTC	CASTSGLAYEQYF
few	TRBV6-6	TRBD1	TRBJ2-5	TGTGCCAGCAGGAGACAGGGACAGACCCAGTACTTC	CASRRQGQTQYF
NA	TRBV6-5	NA	TRBJ1-6	TGTGCCAGCAGGCCACTTAGCTCCTATAATTCACCCCTCCACTTT	CASRPLSSYNSPLHF
NA	TRBV7-8	NA	TRBJ2-1	TGTGCCAGCAGCCCCGGAGGCCCTGAGCAGTTCTTC	CASSPGGPEQFF
NA	TRBV5-4	NA	TRBJ1-2	TGTGCCAGCAGCGGGAGTGACAACTATGGCTACACCTTC	CASSGSDNYGYTF
NA	TRBV19	NA	TRBJ2-7	TGTGCCACAGGCCGAGGACAGTTCTACGAGCAGTACTTC	CATGRGQFYEQYF
few	TRBV30	NA	TRBJ1-4	TGTGCCTGGGGTCGAGGGAGGAGGGATGAAAAACTGTTTTTT	CAWGRGRRDEKLFF
once	TRBV19	TRBD1	TRBJ2-3	TGTGCCAGTAGCCCGACAGGGTCAGATACGCAGTATTTT	CASSPTGSDTQYF
few	TRBV9	NA	TRBJ2-1	TGTGCCAGCAGCTCGAGCACTTATGCCTACAATGAGCAGTTCTTC	CASSSSTYAYNEQFF
few	TRBV19	NA	TRBJ1-1	TGTGCCAGTAGTATAGAAAAAAGGGGGGGGAACACTGAAGCTTTCTTT	CASSIEKRGGNTEAFF
NA	TRBV5-6	NA	TRBJ1-2	TGTGCCAGCAGCTTGGATATCCTCTGGGGCTACACCTTC	CASSLDILWGYTF
NA	TRBV18	NA	TRBJ2-3	TGTGCCAGCTCACCACGAGCAGGGGCCACAGATACGCAGTATTTT	CASSPRAGATDTQYF
NA	TRBV29-1	TRBD2	TRBJ2-2	TGCAGCGCAGCGGGAGGTAACGGGGAGCTGTTTTTT	CSAAGGNGELFF
NA	TRBV5-5	TRBD1	TRBJ1-3	TGTGCCAGCAGCTTAAATACAGGGGCCTCTGGAAACACCATATATTTT	CASSLNTGASGNTIYF
NA	TRBV9	TRBD2	TRBJ2-1	TGTGCCAGCAGCGGAGGGGTGAGCGGGAGCTCCTACAATGAGCAGTTCTTC	CASSGGVSGSSYNEQFF